The clone carrying this T cell receptor (beta chain) was recorded a few times. One entry per CDR3 protein results from TCRdb running MiXCR on the RT-PCR reads. The table shows about 700,000 distinct CDR3 sequences, with 14% occurring only once. CDR1 and CDR2 (germline): DFQATT, SNEGSKA (reference sequence). Trimming removed 5 bases from V and 2 bases from J; junction bases left unmatched: 5. The CDR3 contains 13 residues. The specimen sequenced was memory CD4+ T cells from blood. V and J are TRBV20-1 and TRBJ2-7; 8 bases are shared with TRBD1. This receptor was identified in a female donor in good health, serving as a healthy control. The DNA of the CDR3 is TGCAGTGCTTTTGACAGGGGAACCTACGAGCAGTACTTC. Translation gives CSAFDRGTYEQYF.